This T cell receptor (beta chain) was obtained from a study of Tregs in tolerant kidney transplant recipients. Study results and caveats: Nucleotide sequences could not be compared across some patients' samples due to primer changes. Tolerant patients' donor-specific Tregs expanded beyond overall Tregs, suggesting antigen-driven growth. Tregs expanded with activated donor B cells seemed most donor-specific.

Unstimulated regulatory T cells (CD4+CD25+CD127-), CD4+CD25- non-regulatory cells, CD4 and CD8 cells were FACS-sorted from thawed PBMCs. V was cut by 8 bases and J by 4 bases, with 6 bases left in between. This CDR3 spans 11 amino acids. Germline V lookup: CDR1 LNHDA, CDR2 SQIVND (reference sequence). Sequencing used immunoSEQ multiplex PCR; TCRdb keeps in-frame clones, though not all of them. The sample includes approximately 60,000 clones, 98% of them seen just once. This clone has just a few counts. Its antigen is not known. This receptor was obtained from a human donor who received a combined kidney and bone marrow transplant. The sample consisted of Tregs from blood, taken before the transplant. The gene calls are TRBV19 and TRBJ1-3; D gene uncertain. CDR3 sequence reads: CASSGGNTIYF. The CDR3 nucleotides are TGTGCCAGTTCGGGGGGAAACACCATATATTTT.